Following are 10 T cell receptor beta chains from one sample sequenced in a study of breast tumors, draining lymph nodes, adjacent tissues. From the multiplex PCR reads, TCRdb called clonotypes with MiXCR, one entry per CDR3 protein. Of over 250,000 distinct CDR3 sequences listed, 30% were seen once; the top ten hold 0.85% to 1.2%. The lymph nodes were axillary draining lymph nodes from breast cancer patients. The specimen sequenced was axillary lymph node tissue. These receptors all come from a female donor with breast cancer. Some clones in this sample may be carry-over from other donors' samples.

This clonotype was seen more than once but under ten times. This chain links TRBV27 with TRBJ1-4; 7 bases map to TRBD1. J lost 5 bases, V lost 4 bases, and 10 bases had no gene match. Germline V gene data show CDR1 as MNHEY and CDR2 as SMNVEV (reference sequence). The CDR3 consists of 16 residues. The CDR3 protein is CASSSTGSSQNEKLFF. The CDR3 coding sequence is TGTGCCAGCAGTTCGACAGGGTCGTCCCAAAATGAAAAACTGTTTTTT.

As to this clonotype: The conserved phenylalanine or tryptophan normally closing the CDR3 is absent here, so this likely arose from a read error. V usage is TRBV19 and J usage is TRBJ2-7, with TRBD2 matching over 13 bases. The V gene's germline CDR1 is LNHDA and CDR2 SQIVND (reference sequence). Germline trimming cut 6 bases from V and 3 bases from J; bases unmatched to any gene: 8. The CDR3 spans 16 residues. CDR3 nucleotides: TGTGCCAGTAGGCGGACTAGCGGGAGTAGGGTCTACGAGCAGTACTGT. This encodes CASRRTSGSRVYEQYC.

This clonotype was detected ten times or more. The chain has TRBV11-2 and TRBJ2-5; D unresolved. Germline V gene data show CDR1 as SGHAT and CDR2 as FQNNGV. The V gene lost 0 bases and the J gene lost 7 bases, with 6 bases spanning the gap. CDR3 length equals 12 residues. The CDR3 DNA reads TGTGCCAGCAGCTTAGATCCGGCGACCCAGTACTTC. Translating gives CASSLDPATQYF.

In its sample, this clonotype was seen a few times. V gene TRBV6-6 combines with J gene TRBJ2-5, with a possible D match to TRBD2 (5 bases). In germline, CDR1 is MNHNY, CDR2 SVGAGI (reference sequence). This CDR3 has 13 amino acids. V was clipped by 5 bases and J by 4 bases, with 11 bases between them. The CDR3 DNA follows: TGTGCCAGCAGTCACCCGGGGATAGAGACCCAGTACTTC. It yields the protein CASSHPGIETQYF.

Many counts were recorded for this clonotype. The CDR3 is CSAETAGPPYNEQFF. CDR3 bases: TGCAGTGCAGAAACAGCGGGACCTCCCTACAATGAGCAGTTCTTC. The chain recombines TRBV20-1 with TRBJ2-1; 7 nucleotides line up with TRBD2. The CDR3 extends over 15 amino acids. Germline assignment: CDR1 DFQATT and CDR2 SNEGSKA (reference sequence). V lost 6 bases and J lost 2; bases outside the gene matches: 10.

Ten or more counts support this clonotype. The chain joins TRBV19 to TRBJ2-1, with 9 nucleotides matching TRBD1. This CDR3 spans 15 amino acids. V was clipped by 5 bases and J by 3 bases; unmatched bases: 5. Germline V gene lookup returns CDR1 LNHDA and CDR2 SQIVND (reference sequence). The CDR3 DNA reads TGTGCCAGTAGTCTCCGGACAGGGGACTACAATGAGCAGTTCTTC. Protein sequence: CASSLRTGDYNEQFF.

The sample holds many counts of this clonotype. This chain joins TRBV7-2 and TRBJ2-3, with D perhaps matching TRBD1 or TRBD2 (6 bases each). The V end lost 2 bases, the J end lost 1 base, and 16 bases lay between the germline ends. Germline V gene data show CDR1 as SGHTA and CDR2 as FQGNSA. The CDR3 is 17 amino acids. The CDR3 DNA reads TGTGCCAGCAGCTTACGCCTCTCGGGGGCTCGCACAGATACGCAGTATTTT. This sequence encodes CASSLRLSGARTDTQYF.

This clonotype was seen only a few times. This clone may be a read error of a much larger clone one base away. V is TRBV14 and J is TRBJ2-5; tentative D call: TRBD1 (6 bases). Germline CDR1 and CDR2: SGHDN and FVKESK. The length of the CDR3 is 14 residues. CDR3 in DNA: TGTGCCAGCAGCCCGGGACACCCCCAAGAGACCCAGTCCTTC. Translation gives CASSPGHPQETQSF. The entire variable domain, with the rest obtained from reference TRBV14 and TRBJ2-5, is as follows: EAGVTQFPSHSVIEKGQTVTLRCDPISGHDNLYWYRRVMGKEIKFLLHFVKESKQDESGMPNNRFLAERTGGTYSTLKVQPAELEDSGVYFCASSPGHPQETQSFGPGTRLLVL.

The CDR3 protein is CSARQGPNTEAFF. Here the CDR3 DNA reads TGCAGCGCGAGACAGGGGCCGAACACTGAAGCTTTCTTT. The genes are TRBV29-1 and TRBJ1-1, with 8 bases matching TRBD1. CDR3 length: 13 residues. Losses at the gene ends were 7 bases for V and 1 base for J; bases not matched to a gene: 5. Germline loops: CDR1 SQVTM, CDR2 ANQGSEA.

This clonotype was found many times. The chain couples TRBV7-9 to TRBJ2-3; D perhaps matches TRBD1 (6 bases). The germline gives CDR1 SEHNR, CDR2 FQNEAQ (reference sequence). This CDR3 region has 10 residues. The V and J ends lost 6 bases and 13 bases respectively, with 11 bases between them. CDR3 loop: CASRGQGKYF. Written as DNA, the CDR3 is TGTGCCAGCAGGGGTCAGGGGAAGTATTTT.